This TCR beta chain was recorded in a study of T cells in Graves' hyperthyroidism and ophthalmopathy. Study conclusions and caveats: Ophthalmopathy stood apart from stable hyperthyroidism in a 13 V-J model. Onset of ophthalmopathy came a median around 6.2 months after the model predicted it.

Amplified TCR beta CDR3 regions derived from RNA transcripts. Primed by the HTBI set, a first-round RT-PCR was run on the TCR CDR3. TCRdb used MiXCR to reprocess the multiplex PCR reads, holding one entry per CDR3 protein. Of 110,000 to 150,000 distinct CDR3 sequences listed, about 20% are singletons. This CDR3 comprises 17 residues. CDR1 and CDR2 (germline): MDHEN, SYDVKM. The junction had 17 bases not matched to a gene; V was cut back by 7 bases and J by 7 bases. This clonotype was detected many times. Antigen unknown. Newly diagnosed hyperthyroidism, duration under 2 months, in patients aged 18 to 65. Uncontrolled infection, other autoimmune disease, pregnancy or lactation led to exclusion.

V gene TRBV28 combines with J gene TRBJ2-1; 9 nucleotides align to TRBD1. The clonotype comes from a woman between 45 and 60 years old with Graves' hyperthyroidism that later progressed to Graves' ophthalmopathy. The source material was blood. CDR3 sequence: CASTRNWVGTGSNEQFF. DNA of the CDR3: TGTGCCAGCACCCGAAACTGGGTTGGGACAGGGTCGAATGAGCAGTTCTTC. The whole variable domain, filled in from reference TRBV28 and TRBJ2-1, reads DVKVTQSSRYLVKRTGEKVFLECVQDMDHENMFWYRQDPGLGLRLIYFSYDVKMKEKGDIPEGYSVSREKKERFSLILESASTNQTSMYLCASTRNWVGTGSNEQFFGPGTRLTVL.